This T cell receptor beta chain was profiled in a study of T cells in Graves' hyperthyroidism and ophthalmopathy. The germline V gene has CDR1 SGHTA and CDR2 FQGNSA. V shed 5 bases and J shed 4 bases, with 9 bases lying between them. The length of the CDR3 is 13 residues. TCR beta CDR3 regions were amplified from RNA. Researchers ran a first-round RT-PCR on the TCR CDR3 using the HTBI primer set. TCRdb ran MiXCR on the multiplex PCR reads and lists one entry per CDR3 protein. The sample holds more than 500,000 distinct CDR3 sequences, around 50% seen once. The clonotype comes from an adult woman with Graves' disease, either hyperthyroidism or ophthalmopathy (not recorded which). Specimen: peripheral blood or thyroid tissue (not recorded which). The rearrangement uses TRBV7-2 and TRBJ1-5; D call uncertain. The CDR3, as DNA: TGTGCCAGCAGCACAGTCCAAAATCAGCCCCAGCATTTT. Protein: CASSTVQNQPQHF.